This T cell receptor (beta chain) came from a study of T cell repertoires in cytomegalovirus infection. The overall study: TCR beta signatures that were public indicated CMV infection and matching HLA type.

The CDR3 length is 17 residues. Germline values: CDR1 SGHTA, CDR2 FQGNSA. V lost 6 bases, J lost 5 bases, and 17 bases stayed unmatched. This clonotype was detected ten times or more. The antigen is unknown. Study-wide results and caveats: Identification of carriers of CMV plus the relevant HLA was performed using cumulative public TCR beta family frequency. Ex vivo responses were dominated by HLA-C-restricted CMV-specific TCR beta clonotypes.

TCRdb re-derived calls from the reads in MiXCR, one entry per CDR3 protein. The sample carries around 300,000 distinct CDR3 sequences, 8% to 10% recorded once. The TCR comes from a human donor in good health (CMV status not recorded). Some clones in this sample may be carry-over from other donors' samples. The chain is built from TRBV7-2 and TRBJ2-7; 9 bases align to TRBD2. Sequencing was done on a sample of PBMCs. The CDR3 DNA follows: TGTGCCAGCAGTGCAAGGGTAGCGGGAGCCATATCCCACGAGCAGTACTTC. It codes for CASSARVAGAISHEQYF.